These 10 T cell receptor beta chains were all obtained from the same sample, sequenced in a study of spatial heterogeneity in lung cancer. MiXCR, run by TCRdb on the 5' RACE reads, gives a single entry per CDR3 protein. In the table there are tens of thousands of distinct CDR3 sequences, around 6.7% of which are singletons. The time point here: blood at routine non-recurrence follow-up after resection. No cells were sorted before sequencing. The whole RNA sequenced was extracted from tumor, nontumor lung or frozen PBMC. The sample consisted of PBMCs, taken at follow-up. The receptors here all came from a female donor with early-stage non-small cell lung cancer.

This clonotype was recorded a few times. The V and J genes are TRBV7-2 and TRBJ1-6, with D possibly being TRBD1 (6 bases). Germline V gene sequence: CDR1 SGHTA, CDR2 FQGNSA. The V end lost 5 bases, the J end lost 8 bases, and 19 bases lay between the germline ends. The CDR3 loop spans 16 amino acids. The CDR3 loop reads CASSQDPGGAYSPLHF. The CDR3 DNA is TGTGCCAGCAGCCAAGATCCCGGGGGCGCCTATTCACCCCTCCACTTT.

This clonotype was found many times. The rearrangement uses TRBV7-9 and TRBJ1-1; D is undetermined. The germline CDR1 and CDR2 sequences are SEHNR and FQNEAQ (reference sequence). V lost 6 bases to trimming and J lost 5 bases, with 16 bases between them. CDR3 length: 14 residues. CDR3: CASRREEGWTEAFF. DNA for the CDR3: TGTGCCAGCAGGCGGGAAGAAGGTTGGACTGAAGCTTTCTTT.

This clonotype was seen a handful of times. This chain uses TRBV27 with TRBJ2-7; a weak D match, TRBD2 (5 bases). The V end was cut by 4 bases, the J end by 0 bases, with 10 bases between. CDR3 size: 14 residues. Germline CDR1 reads MNHEY; CDR2 reads SMNVEV (reference sequence). CDR3 nucleotides: TGTGCCAGCAGTTACGCCCGGGACTCCTACGAGCAGTACTTC. Protein product: CASSYARDSYEQYF.

The chain uses TRBV5-1 and TRBJ1-2; D not certain. Between the trimmed V and J ends, which lost 0 bases and 4 bases, there was a span of 7 bases. The CDR3 has 13 amino acids. In germline, CDR1 is SGHRS, CDR2 YFSETQ. Here the CDR3 DNA reads TGCGCCAGCAGCTTGGGGGTAGGCTATGGCTACACCTTC. It translates to CASSLGVGYGYTF.

This clonotype showed up many times. The rearrangement uses TRBV5-1 and TRBJ2-7; TRBD2 matches at 13 bases. There are 18 residues in the CDR3. J was trimmed by 3 bases and V by 0 bases; bases with no gene match: 9. Germline assignment: CDR1 SGHRS and CDR2 YFSETQ. The CDR3 DNA reads TGCGCCAGCAGCTTGGAGACTAGCGGGGGGACTACCGACTACGAGCAGTACTTC. It translates to CASSLETSGGTTDYEQYF.

This clonotype was seen only a few times. V gene TRBV5-1 combines with J gene TRBJ2-2; the match to TRBD1 covers 7 bases. Germline trimming cut 3 bases from V and 4 bases from J; bases unmatched to any gene: 3. This CDR3 has 14 amino acids. The germline V gene encodes CDR1 SGHRS and CDR2 YFSETQ. The CDR3 region has the DNA TGCGCCAGCAGCTCGACAGGGAGCACCGGGGAGCTGTTTTTT. Residues: CASSSTGSTGELFF.

This clonotype has a handful of counts. The chain is built from TRBV12-3 or TRBV12-4 and TRBJ2-3, with D maybe TRBD1 (7 bases). Between the trimmed V and J ends, which lost 6 bases and 0 bases, there was a span of 10 bases. The CDR3 has 14 amino acids. This CDR3 reads CASSPGGSTDTQYF. The CDR3 nucleotides are TGTGCCAGCAGCCCAGGGGGGAGCACAGATACGCAGTATTTT.

The chain combines TRBV6-5 with TRBJ2-2; D is undetermined. Per the germline V gene, CDR1 is MNHEY and CDR2 is SVGAGI. This CDR3 contains 17 residues. V gave up 6 bases and J gave up 1 base, with 18 bases separating them. The CDR3 nucleotides are TGTGCCAGCAGGTCCGTGCCTCGGACGGTGAACACCGGGGAGCTGTTTTTT. As protein: CASRSVPRTVNTGELFF.

This clonotype was counted between two and nine times. This rearrangement joins TRBV7-9 to TRBJ1-1, with D unclear. CDR1 is SEHNR and CDR2 is FQNEAQ in the germline V gene (reference sequence). This CDR3 contains 14 residues. The V and J ends lost 5 bases and 1 base respectively, with 11 bases between them. The chain's CDR3 is CASSPPRGNTEAFF. The CDR3 bases are TGTGCCAGCAGCCCACCTCGGGGGAACACTGAAGCTTTCTTT.

This clonotype appeared many times. The gene calls are TRBV7-8 and TRBJ2-3, with D perhaps matching TRBD1 or TRBD2 (5 bases each). The CDR3 is 15 amino acids. Trimming pared 2 bases from V and 5 bases from J, leaving 14 bases between. Germline V gives CDR1 SGHVS, CDR2 FQNEAQ. The CDR3 coding sequence is TGTGCCAGCAGCTTACCGGGACCCAAGGAAGATACGCAGTATTTT. The encoded protein is CASSLPGPKEDTQYF.